The 26 T cell receptor beta chains presented below share a single source sample, sequenced in a study of T cells in Graves' hyperthyroidism and ophthalmopathy. RNA transcripts yielded amplified TCR beta CDR3 regions. In the first-round RT-PCR of the TCR CDR3, the HTBI primer set was used. TCRdb independently ran MiXCR on the multiplex PCR reads; one entry per CDR3 protein. The table lists hundreds of thousands of distinct CDR3 sequences, over 12% of them singletons. Sequencing was done on a sample of blood. These receptors originate from a woman aged 35 to 49 with Graves' ophthalmopathy.

This clonotype was counted between two and nine times. This chain connects TRBV28 to TRBJ2-7; TRBD2 might be the D (6 bases). CDR3 size: 15 residues. Germline V CDR1 and CDR2: MDHEN, SYDVKM. V gave up 6 bases and J gave up 2 bases, with 17 bases separating them. CDR3 region: CASSPPGDGTYEQYF. CDR3 coding DNA: TGTGCCAGCAGCCCACCGGGGGACGGGACCTACGAGCAGTACTTC.

This clonotype was observed at least ten times. V usage is TRBV29-1 and J usage is TRBJ2-7; 7 bases match TRBD2. The junction had 10 bases not matched to a gene; V was cut back by 8 bases and J by 3 bases. The CDR3 is 13 residues long. Germline V CDR1 and CDR2: SQVTM, ANQGSEA. The CDR3 here is CSLGKSGNYEQYF. DNA of the CDR3: TGCAGCTTGGGGAAAAGCGGGAACTACGAGCAGTACTTC.

The chain employs TRBV3-1 and TRBJ1-1; the D is unclear. CDR1 LGHDT and CDR2 YNNKEL come from the germline V gene (reference sequence). The length of the CDR3 is 13 residues. Trimming took off 0 bases at V and 2 bases at J, with 4 bases between the two ends. The CDR3 loop reads CASSQEHNTEAFF. The CDR3 DNA follows: TGTGCCAGCAGCCAAGAACACAACACTGAAGCTTTCTTT.

The rearrangement links TRBV2 to TRBJ2-2, with D tentatively TRBD1 or TRBD2 (6 bases each). Looked up from germline, CDR1 is SNHLY and CDR2 is FYNNEI. The CDR3 loop spans 15 amino acids. V dropped 4 bases and J dropped 6 bases, with 15 bases sitting between them. The CDR3 DNA reads TGTGCCAGCAGTGGGCTCTCGGGGGCTTCCGGGGAGCTGTTTTTT. It is translated as CASSGLSGASGELFF.

This clonotype was counted ten times or more. The V call is TRBV2, the J call TRBJ2-5; 9 nucleotides align to TRBD2. The J segment lost 4 bases and the V segment lost 2 bases, leaving 2 bases of the junction unmatched. CDR1 and CDR2 (germline): SNHLY, FYNNEI. CDR3 length: 14 residues. The CDR3 DNA sequence: TGTGCCAGCAGTGAACTAGCGGGAATAGAGACCCAGTACTTC. Encoded protein: CASSELAGIETQYF.

The rearrangement links TRBV19 to TRBJ2-7; 7 bases map to TRBD1. V shed 6 bases, J shed 1 base, and the junction held 6 bases outside the gene matches. Germline V gene sequence: CDR1 LNHDA, CDR2 SQIVND (reference sequence). The CDR3 contains 14 residues. The CDR3 nucleotides read TGTGCCAGTAGAAAAGACAGGGCATCCTACGAGCAGTACTTC. It encodes CASRKDRASYEQYF.

This clonotype was detected ten times or more. The V gene is TRBV28, the J gene TRBJ1-5; possibly TRBD1 for D (5 bases). Trimming shortened V by 5 bases and J by 2 bases, and 13 bases separated the two germline ends. The CDR3 length is 15 residues. Germline-derived CDR1 and CDR2 are MDHEN and SYDVKM. Here the CDR3 DNA reads TGTGCCAGCAGTCCTCGACAGATCGGCAATCAGCCCCAGCATTTT. Translated: CASSPRQIGNQPQHF.

This clonotype has a count of ten or more. The J gene is TRBJ2-7, the V gene TRBV6-5; D remains ambiguous. Germline CDR1 and CDR2: MNHEY and SVGAGI. The CDR3 has 15 amino acids. V was cut by 2 bases and J by 3 bases, with 14 bases left in between. The CDR3 coding sequence is TGTGCCAGCAGTTACGGGGAACGACTCAGCTACGAGCAGTACTTC. Its translation is CASSYGERLSYEQYF.

This clonotype was detected ten times or more. Germline is not matched at one junction end, which may reflect a read error. This chain connects TRBV6-2 or TRBV6-3 to TRBJ2-7, with no clear D. Per germline, CDR1 MNHEY and CDR2 SVGEGT. This CDR3 has 12 residues. The CDR3 is CASSSSSHEQYF. DNA for the CDR3: TGTGCCAGCAGTTCCTCCTCCCACGAGCAGTACTTC.

The chain uses TRBV4-1 and TRBJ2-7; no reliable D call. Germline CDR1 MGHRA, CDR2 YSYEKL. CDR3 size: 14 residues. Between the trimmed V and J ends, which lost 1 base and 2 bases, there was a span of 9 bases. The CDR3 DNA follows: TGCGCCAGCAGCCAAGTACTCCTTCCCTACGAGCAGTACTTC. Its protein is CASSQVLLPYEQYF.

This clonotype was recorded at least ten times. The gene calls are TRBV28 and TRBJ2-7, with a tentative D call TRBD1 (6 bases). This CDR3 has 15 residues. Germline CDR1 MDHEN, CDR2 SYDVKM. Trimming took off 4 bases at V and 4 bases at J, with 17 bases between the two ends. DNA of the CDR3: TGTGCCAGCAGTTACCGGGACACAAGCTCTTACGAGCAGTACTTC. Translation gives CASSYRDTSSYEQYF.

This clonotype was recorded many times. The chain joins TRBV6-5 to TRBJ2-5; perhaps TRBD1 as D (6 bases). The CDR3 contains 15 residues. Trimming shortened V by 0 bases and J by 7 bases, and 15 bases separated the two germline ends. Germline values: CDR1 MNHEY, CDR2 SVGAGI. Written as DNA, the CDR3 is TGTGCCAGCAGTTACTCGACTCAGGGGTTGGGGACCCAGTACTTC. Translation gives CASSYSTQGLGTQYF.

This clonotype was seen ten or more times. The V and J genes are TRBV28 and TRBJ2-2; 9 nucleotides match TRBD1. This CDR3 has 16 amino acids. CDR1 MDHEN and CDR2 SYDVKM come from the germline V gene. The trim removed 5 bases at V and 6 bases at J, leaving 10 bases unmatched. The CDR3 spells CASSLRWGQGSGELFF. The CDR3 nucleotides are TGTGCCAGCAGTCTACGTTGGGGACAGGGCTCCGGGGAGCTGTTTTTT.

In this sample, this clonotype turned up many times. The chain employs TRBV29-1 and TRBJ2-7; no firm D call. This CDR3 comprises 13 residues. Per the germline V gene, CDR1 is SQVTM and CDR2 is ANQGSEA. Trimming stripped 4 bases from V and 3 bases from J, with 13 bases between. The CDR3 DNA reads as TGCAGCGTTGGGGTGGAGTCTTTCTACGAGCAGTACTTC. Its translation: CSVGVESFYEQYF.

V usage is TRBV12-3 or TRBV12-4 and J usage is TRBJ2-7; either TRBD1 or TRBD2 may fit D (6 bases each). This CDR3 has 16 amino acids. Trimming removed 1 base from V and 0 bases from J, with 13 bases in between. The CDR3 nucleotides are TGTGCCAGCAGTTTAGGGGGGGCCCAAAGCTCCTACGAGCAGTACTTC. As protein: CASSLGGAQSSYEQYF.

As regards this clonotype: Given a much more abundant clone one base away, this may be a read error. V gene TRBV11-3 combines with J gene TRBJ2-7, with 7 bases aligning to TRBD1. This CDR3 region has 15 residues. Germline V gene sequence: CDR1 SGHNT, CDR2 YENEEA. The CDR3 spells CASSLGLGQIYGQYF. The CDR3 DNA is TGTGCCAGCAGCTTAGGGTTGGGACAGATCTACGGGCAGTACTTC.

Many counts were recorded for this clonotype. CDR3 DNA sequence: TGTGCCAGCAGCCGACGGACTAGCGGGAGTATAGGGACCCAGTACTTC. It is translated as CASSRRTSGSIGTQYF. The rearrangement joins TRBV7-8 to TRBJ2-5; 13 nucleotides match TRBD2. This CDR3 is 16 amino acids long. Germline values: CDR1 SGHVS, CDR2 FQNEAQ. V shed 5 bases, J shed 7 bases, and the junction held 10 bases outside the gene matches.

This clonotype was detected a few times. A much larger clonotype is one base distant, so this may be a read error. The chain couples TRBV4-2 to TRBJ2-2; D is possibly TRBD2 (5 bases). CDR3 length: 15 residues. Germline V gives CDR1 LGHNA, CDR2 YNFKEQ. Trimming removed 1 base at V and 6 bases at J, with 12 bases between. CDR3 sequence: CASSQGRSRPGELFF. The CDR3 DNA sequence: TGTGCCAGCAGCCAAGGGAGGTCAAGACCCGGGGAGCTGTTTTTT.

In its sample, this clonotype was seen a few times. The chain has TRBV11-2 and TRBJ2-3, with 13 bases fitting TRBD2. This CDR3 has 17 amino acids. V was pared by 3 bases and J by 4 bases, with 7 bases of the junction left unmatched. Germline V gene data show CDR1 as SGHAT and CDR2 as FQNNGV. CDR3 sequence (DNA): TGTGCCAGCAGCTTGGGACTAGCGGGATGGGGGGCAGATACGCAGTATTTT. Translation gives CASSLGLAGWGADTQYF.

This clonotype occurred many times. J is TRBJ2-5 and V is TRBV2, with 14 positions matching TRBD2. Per germline, CDR1 SNHLY and CDR2 FYNNEI. This CDR3 is built from 16 residues. Trimming took 2 bases from V and 5 from J; bases not matched to a gene: 4. The CDR3 protein is CASSEWGLAGAETQYF. CDR3 coding DNA: TGTGCCAGCAGTGAATGGGGACTAGCGGGAGCCGAGACCCAGTACTTC.

The sample holds many counts of this clonotype. The V and J genes are TRBV9 and TRBJ2-7; 10 bases fit TRBD1. V dropped 6 bases and J dropped 1; count of bases not matched to a gene: 7. Germline loops: CDR1 SGDLS, CDR2 YYNGEE. The CDR3 loop spans 15 amino acids. The CDR3 reads CASNPGGQGSYEQYF. The CDR3 nucleotides are TGTGCCAGCAACCCTGGGGGACAGGGGTCCTACGAGCAGTACTTC.

The chain employs TRBV29-1 and TRBJ2-2; no firm D call. The ends were cut back, 4 bases at V and 6 bases at J, with 15 bases in the middle. Germline CDR1 reads SQVTM; CDR2 reads ANQGSEA. The CDR3 extends over 14 amino acids. The CDR3 sequence: CSVGRQPDAGELFF. CDR3 in DNA: TGCAGCGTTGGTCGACAACCCGACGCCGGGGAGCTGTTTTTT.

This clonotype was picked up many times. V gene TRBV5-5 combines with J gene TRBJ1-2, with 11 bases aligning to TRBD1. CDR1 is SGHKS, CDR2 YYEKEE, per germline (reference sequence). After removal of 4 bases from V and 3 bases from J, the junction contained 2 bases not matched to a gene. The CDR3 sequence is 14 residues long. CDR3 region: CASSGQGADYGYTF. CDR3 nucleotide sequence: TGTGCCAGCAGCGGACAGGGGGCGGACTATGGCTACACCTTC.

The V call is TRBV7-2, the J call TRBJ1-3, with unresolved D. Germline values: CDR1 SGHTA, CDR2 FQGNSA. The CDR3 extends over 15 amino acids. Deletions cut 2 bases from V and 0 bases from J, with 8 bases between. The CDR3 here is CASSLSAVSGNTIYF. In DNA form, the CDR3 reads TGTGCCAGCAGCTTAAGCGCAGTCTCTGGAAACACCATATATTTT.

The chain has TRBV28 and TRBJ1-5; D is undetermined. The V and J ends lost 8 bases and 2 bases respectively, with 22 bases between them. The CDR3 consists of 17 residues. From germline, CDR1 is MDHEN and CDR2 SYDVKM. The CDR3 sequence: CASGFGNTRPGNQPQHF. In DNA, the CDR3 is TGTGCCAGCGGCTTTGGGAACACCCGGCCGGGCAATCAGCCCCAGCATTTT.

This clonotype was recorded at least ten times. The chain uses TRBV19 and TRBJ1-1; D ambiguous. Germline lookup yields CDR1 LNHDA and CDR2 SQIVND (reference sequence). Trimming removed 2 bases at V and 1 base at J, with 2 bases between. The CDR3 runs 12 residues. The CDR3 region is CASSIRNTEAFF. The CDR3 coding sequence is TGTGCCAGTAGTATACGGAACACTGAAGCTTTCTTT.